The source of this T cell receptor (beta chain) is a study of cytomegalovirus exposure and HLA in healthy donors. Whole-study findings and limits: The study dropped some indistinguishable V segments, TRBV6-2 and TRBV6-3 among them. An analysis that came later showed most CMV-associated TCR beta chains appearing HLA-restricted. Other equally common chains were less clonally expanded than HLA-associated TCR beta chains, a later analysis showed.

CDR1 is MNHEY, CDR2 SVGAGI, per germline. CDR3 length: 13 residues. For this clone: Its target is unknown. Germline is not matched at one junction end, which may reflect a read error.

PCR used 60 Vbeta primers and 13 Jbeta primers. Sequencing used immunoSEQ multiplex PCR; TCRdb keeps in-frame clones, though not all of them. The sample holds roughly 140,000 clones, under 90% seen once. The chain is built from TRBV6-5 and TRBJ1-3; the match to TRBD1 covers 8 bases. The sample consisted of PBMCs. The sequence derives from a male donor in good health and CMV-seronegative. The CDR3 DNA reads TGTGCAAGCAGGGGGCGCCGAGGAAACACCATATATTTT. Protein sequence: CASRGRRGNTIYF.